The entry that follows covers one T cell receptor (beta chain) sequence. This clonotype has ten or more counts. No cognate antigen has been identified for it. No base-level quality is on record; no much larger clone is a single base apart. To prepare the library, RT-PCR was applied. Sequencing was performed on an Illumina HiSeq 2500. TCRdb passed the public sequencing reads through fastp at Q25 and MiXCR, retaining productive beta sequences. Every entry covers one CDR3 protein and lists the most common genes and DNA from its rows. This sample holds 650,000 to 850,000 distinct CDR3 sequences; approximately 15% were observed only once. Around 7% of the sample is in the top ten clones. The data stem from a study of response to subunit inactivated influenza vaccine (dated by TCRdb to 2016 to 2019). For the study in its entirety: Deep quantitative T cell receptor repertoire profiling was used in the study to track responses to a trivalent subunit inactivated influenza vaccine.

Here is what the overall study found, with its caveats: According to the authors, only a limited number of new T cells may be recruited by each seasonal influenza vaccination.

The sample here was PBMCs from blood, taken 14 days before vaccination. The TCR comes from a man aged 50 to 59 who received an inactivated influenza vaccine. Donor details come from another sample of the same person, matched by shared clones.

CDR3 region: CASSPLAGAADTQYF. The DNA sequence is given as TGTGCCAGCAGCCCTCTAGCGGGAGCTGCAGATACGCAGTATTTT. The rearrangement combines TRBV7-9 with TRBJ2-3; 10 junctional bases match TRBD2. CDR1 and CDR2 (SEHNR, FQNEAQ) derive from the germline V gene (reference sequence). The germline V and J ends show losses of 5 bases and 4 bases respectively, and no gene match explains 6 bases of the junction. The CDR3, from cysteine to phenylalanine, totals 15 residues. Of all the DNA, just the CDR3 is kept, 45 bases in frame from base 1.